The 11 T cell receptor beta chains in this list originate from one sample, sequenced in a study of type 1 and type 2 diabetes patients. The PCR template was genomic DNA. The TCR beta CDR3 region was amplified using 30 forward and 13 reverse primers. TCRdb processed the multiplex PCR reads anew with MiXCR; each CDR3 protein has one entry. The table records around 300,000 distinct CDR3 sequences, 40% to 50% of them present only once. The specimen sequenced was peripheral blood mononuclear cells (PBMCs). All receptors come from a man between 18 and 35 years old with type 2 diabetes.

The chain recombines TRBV2 with TRBJ1-5, with 11 bases lining up with TRBD1. This CDR3 has 17 amino acids. V lost 3 bases and J lost 2; bases outside the gene matches: 6. CDR1 and CDR2 from the germline V gene are SNHLY and FYNNEI. The CDR3 nucleotides are TGTGCCAGCAGTGATTGGTTGGGACAGGGGGGCAATCAGCCCCAGCATTTT. It encodes CASSDWLGQGGNQPQHF.

This clonotype showed up just a few times. In nucleotides, the CDR3 is TGTGCCAGCAGTGAATCTCGGGACAGGGACAATGAGCAGTTCTTC. This encodes CASSESRDRDNEQFF. This chain links TRBV2 with TRBJ2-1; 9 nucleotides agree with TRBD1. The length of the CDR3 is 15 residues. J was trimmed by 5 bases and V by 2 bases; bases with no gene match: 4. Germline CDR1 is SNHLY and CDR2 is FYNNEI.

The chain links TRBV20-1 to TRBJ1-1; D is ambiguous. V was pared by 0 bases and J by 5 bases, with 10 bases between. The CDR3 runs to 13 residues. Per the germline V gene, CDR1 is DFQATT and CDR2 is SNEGSKA (reference sequence). The CDR3 is CSAREETLTEAFF. The CDR3 DNA reads as TGCAGTGCTAGAGAGGAAACCTTGACTGAAGCTTTCTTT.

The V call is TRBV7-2, the J call TRBJ1-1, with D perhaps matching TRBD1 (5 bases). V was trimmed by 5 bases and J by 7 bases, leaving 14 bases between them. This CDR3 is built from 13 residues. Germline V gives CDR1 SGHTA, CDR2 FQGNSA. CDR3 nucleotides: TGTGCCAGCAGCCTTTACCGGGACGGTGAAGCTTTCTTT. Amino acids: CASSLYRDGEAFF.

The chain combines TRBV27 with TRBJ1-5; D might be TRBD1 (6 bases). Between the trimmed V and J ends, which lost 3 bases and 3 bases, there was a span of 12 bases. This CDR3 contains 15 residues. Germline V gives CDR1 MNHEY, CDR2 SMNVEV (reference sequence). The CDR3, as DNA: TGTGCCAGCAGTTTGGCCGGACAGTTCAATCAGCCCCAGCATTTT. It yields the protein CASSLAGQFNQPQHF.

This clonotype was counted only a few times. The chain recombines TRBV10-3 with TRBJ2-3; perhaps TRBD1 as D (5 bases). This CDR3 region has 15 residues. The V gene lost 1 base and the J gene lost 6 bases, with 14 bases spanning the gap. CDR1 is ENHRY, CDR2 SYGVKD, per germline. CDR3 sequence reads: CAISEWTRETDTQYF. The CDR3 DNA is TGTGCCATCAGTGAGTGGACCAGGGAAACCGATACGCAGTATTTT.

The CDR3 nucleotides are TGTGCCTGGAGTGTACTAATAGGGTACCAAGAGACCCAGTACTTC. Translation: CAWSVLIGYQETQYF. The V call is TRBV30, the J call TRBJ2-5; no reliable D call. The CDR3 is 15 amino acids. V shed 0 bases and J shed 0 bases, with 11 bases lying between them. Germline lookup yields CDR1 GTSNPN and CDR2 SVGIG (reference sequence).

This clonotype was picked up many times. The V and J genes are TRBV10-2 and TRBJ2-5, with a possible D match to TRBD2 (5 bases). CDR3 size: 12 residues. Per the germline V gene, CDR1 is WSHSY and CDR2 is SAAADI. Trimming pared 6 bases from V and 5 bases from J, leaving 10 bases between. The CDR3 DNA sequence: TGCGCCAGCAGAGCAAGGAGGGAGACCCAGTACTTC. As protein: CASRARRETQYF.

This clonotype came up a few times. This chain uses TRBV19 with TRBJ2-3; 7 nucleotides match TRBD2. Germline V gene data show CDR1 as LNHDA and CDR2 as SQIVND (reference sequence). The CDR3 has 15 amino acids. Trimming removed 5 bases from V and 0 bases from J; junction bases left unmatched: 5. CDR3: CASSPWGGSTDTQYF. The CDR3 DNA reads as TGTGCCAGTAGTCCGTGGGGGGGTAGCACAGATACGCAGTATTTT.

This clonotype was detected ten times or more. In DNA form, the CDR3 reads TGTGCCAGCAGTGTAAATGGGAATGCCGGGGAGCTGTTTTTT. Its translation: CASSVNGNAGELFF. The V and J genes are TRBV2 and TRBJ2-2; D ambiguous. Germline V gene sequence: CDR1 SNHLY, CDR2 FYNNEI. V was clipped by 4 bases and J by 6 bases, with 12 bases between them. The CDR3 length is 14 residues. The full variable domain, completed using reference TRBV2 and TRBJ2-2, is EPEVTQTPSHQVTQMGQEVILRCVPISNHLYFYWYRQILGQKVEFLVSFYNNEISEKSEIFDDQFSVERPDGSNFTLKIRSTKLEDSAMYFCASSVNGNAGELFFGEGSRLTVL.

There are a few counts of this clonotype. The chain has TRBV10-1 and TRBJ1-5, with D uncertain. Looked up from germline, CDR1 is WNHNN and CDR2 is SYGVQD (reference sequence). V shed 4 bases and J shed 5 bases, with 9 bases lying between them. The CDR3 extends over 13 amino acids. Here the CDR3 reads CASSVGRDQPQHF. CDR3 coding DNA: TGCGCCAGCAGTGTCGGCCGGGATCAGCCCCAGCATTTT.